The 23 T cell receptor beta chains in this list originate from one sample, sequenced in a study of control samples from healthy donors and cancer patients. Data came from immunoSEQ multiplex PCR; TCRdb stores just in-frame clones and leaves some out. The repertoire holds about 55,000 clones, 88% seen once, with roughly 3.8% in the top ten. The sample consisted of blood. Receptors were obtained from a man aged 50 or older in good health.

The chain recombines TRBV30 with TRBJ1-1, with a possible D match to TRBD1 (5 bases). V was cut by 1 base and J by 0 bases, with 12 bases left in between. Germline CDR1 and CDR2: GTSNPN and SVGIG (reference sequence). The length of the CDR3 is 15 residues. CDR3 in amino acids: CAWSGLGLMNTEAFF. The CDR3 DNA sequence: TGTGCCTGGAGTGGATTGGGACTTATGAACACTGAAGCTTTCTTT.

The CDR3 loop reads CASSSQRNNYGYTF. DNA of the CDR3: TGTGCCAGCAGTTCACAGAGGAATAACTATGGCTACACCTTC. The chain couples TRBV6-5 to TRBJ1-2; D uncertain. CDR1 is MNHEY, CDR2 SVGAGI, per germline. The length of the CDR3 is 14 residues. Trimming removed 4 bases at V and 1 base at J, with 10 bases between.

V usage is TRBV18 and J usage is TRBJ1-3; TRBD1 aligns across 8 bases. The length of the CDR3 is 16 residues. The germline CDR1 and CDR2 sequences are KGHSH and LQKENI. Trimming at V came to 0 bases and at J to 2 bases, leaving 3 bases not matched to a gene. Here the CDR3 reads CASSPPGQVAGNTIYF. The CDR3 DNA reads TGTGCCAGCTCACCACCGGGACAGGTCGCTGGAAACACCATATATTTT.

V usage is TRBV11-2 and J usage is TRBJ2-1; D assignment may be TRBD1 or TRBD2 (5 bases each). CDR1 and CDR2 from the germline V gene are SGHAT and FQNNGV. Trimming removed 5 bases from V and 6 bases from J, with 14 bases in between. This CDR3 spans 14 amino acids. CDR3 sequence reads: CASSPRDRGNEQFF. The DNA for the CDR3 is TGTGCCAGCAGCCCCCGGGACCGGGGCAATGAGCAGTTCTTC.

The chain combines TRBV28 with TRBJ1-5; D is uncertain. The CDR3 length is 13 residues. Deletions cut 3 bases from V and 0 bases from J, with 3 bases between. The germline V gene has CDR1 MDHEN and CDR2 SYDVKM. The CDR3, as DNA: TGTGCCAGCAGTTTTGATAGCAATCAGCCCCAGCATTTT. This sequence encodes CASSFDSNQPQHF. Together with reference TRBV28 and TRBJ1-5, the CDR3 gives the full variable domain: DVKVTQSSRYLVKRTGEKVFLECVQDMDHENMFWYRQDPGLGLRLIYFSYDVKMKEKGDIPEGYSVSREKKERFSLILESASTNQTSMYLCASSFDSNQPQHFGDGTRLSIL.

This clone was seen once. This chain joins TRBV27 and TRBJ2-7, with unresolved D. Germline CDR1 is MNHEY and CDR2 is SMNVEV (reference sequence). Trimming stripped 3 bases from V and 1 base from J, with 7 bases between. The CDR3 runs to 13 residues. CDR3 nucleotide sequence: TGTGCCAGCAGTTTGAAGCTGTCCTACGAGCAGTACTTC. It encodes CASSLKLSYEQYF.

The chain uses TRBV12-3 or TRBV12-4 and TRBJ2-3, with no clear D. CDR3 length equals 13 residues. Trimming cost V 6 bases and J 4 bases, with 11 bases left between them. The CDR3 nucleotides are TGTGCCAGCAGGGGCCCCGGTGCAGATACGCAGTATTTT. Its translation is CASRGPGADTQYF.

This chain links TRBV7-9 with TRBJ2-1, with TRBD2 matching over 12 bases. The V gene's germline CDR1 is SEHNR and CDR2 FQNEAQ (reference sequence). CDR3 size: 16 residues. Germline trimming cut 5 bases from V and 5 bases from J; bases unmatched to any gene: 7. The chain's CDR3 is CASSHITSGRNNEQFF. The DNA of the CDR3 is TGTGCCAGCAGCCATATAACTAGCGGGAGGAACAATGAGCAGTTCTTC.

This clone was seen once. The chain links TRBV7-2 to TRBJ2-1, with a tentative D call TRBD1 (5 bases). The CDR3 has 16 residues. CDR1 SGHTA and CDR2 FQGNSA come from the germline V gene. V was cut by 1 base and J by 2 bases, with 12 bases left in between. The CDR3 sequence: CASSLVSRVTYNEQFF. The CDR3 DNA sequence: TGTGCCAGCAGCTTAGTGAGCAGGGTGACCTACAATGAGCAGTTCTTC.

This clone was seen a few times. V usage is TRBV29-1 and J usage is TRBJ1-2, with D perhaps matching TRBD1 (5 bases). V shed 2 bases and J shed 3 bases, with 10 bases lying between them. The CDR3 runs 13 residues. Germline assignment: CDR1 SQVTM and CDR2 ANQGSEA. The CDR3 here is CSVESAGYYGYTF. The DNA of the CDR3 is TGCAGCGTTGAATCGGCAGGGTACTATGGCTACACCTTC.

The chain carries TRBV27 and TRBJ1-1; D is ambiguous. The ends were cut back, 8 bases at V and 6 bases at J, with 10 bases in the middle. The CDR3 loop spans 11 amino acids. Germline CDR1 is MNHEY and CDR2 is SMNVEV (reference sequence). CDR3 DNA: TGTGCCAGCTACTTTGGGCCTGAAGCTTTCTTT. Translating it yields CASYFGPEAFF.

The J gene is TRBJ2-3, the V gene TRBV5-6, with 10 bases identical to TRBD1. This CDR3 has 18 amino acids. Losses at the gene ends were 4 bases for V and 1 base for J; bases not matched to a gene: 12. Per the germline V gene, CDR1 is SGHDT and CDR2 is YYEEEE. CDR3 nucleotide sequence: TGTGCCAGCAGCCTAAACGCCTGGACAGGGGGAGGCACAGATACGCAGTATTTT. Protein: CASSLNAWTGGGTDTQYF.

The chain has TRBV27 and TRBJ2-5, with D tentatively TRBD2 (5 bases). This CDR3 is built from 13 residues. V gave up 5 bases and J gave up 4 bases, with 11 bases separating them. Germline loops: CDR1 MNHEY, CDR2 SMNVEV (reference sequence). CDR3 protein: CASSPAGVETQYF. Written as DNA, the CDR3 is TGTGCCAGCAGTCCCGCGGGCGTAGAGACCCAGTACTTC.

The V call is TRBV9, the J call TRBJ2-6; TRBD1 agrees at 8 bases. Germline V gene sequence: CDR1 SGDLS, CDR2 YYNGEE. V lost 2 bases, J lost 0 bases, and 7 bases stayed unmatched. This CDR3 region has 18 residues. This CDR3 is CASSVEQGDFSGANVLTF. The CDR3 DNA reads as TGTGCCAGCAGCGTTGAACAGGGGGACTTCTCTGGGGCCAACGTCCTGACTTTC.

The chain is built from TRBV10-2 and TRBJ2-1; no definite D call. CDR1 and CDR2 (germline): WSHSY, SAAADI. CDR3 length: 14 amino acids. Trimming removed 4 bases from V and 4 bases from J, with 11 bases in between. CDR3 amino acids: CASSVRVTYNEQFF. CDR3 DNA sequence: TGCGCCAGCAGTGTCCGGGTTACGTACAATGAGCAGTTCTTC.

V gene TRBV4-2 combines with J gene TRBJ2-3, with 10 bases matching TRBD2. Trimming at V came to 1 base and at J to 0 bases, leaving 4 bases not matched to a gene. This CDR3 is 17 amino acids long. Germline V gene data show CDR1 as LGHNA and CDR2 as YNFKEQ. The CDR3 spells CASSQATTSGSTDTQYF. As DNA, the CDR3 is TGTGCCAGCAGCCAAGCGACGACTAGCGGGAGCACAGATACGCAGTATTTT.

This clone has more than one count but fewer than ten. The chain recombines TRBV3-1 (or the pseudogene TRBV3-2) with TRBJ2-1; 7 bases match TRBD2. Losses at the gene ends were 3 bases for V and 2 bases for J; bases not matched to a gene: 10. This CDR3 is built from 17 residues. Germline V gene lookup returns CDR1 LGHDT and CDR2 YNNKEL (reference sequence). This CDR3 is CASSQGLGGSAYNEQFF. The CDR3 coding sequence is TGTGCCAGCAGCCAGGGGCTCGGCGGGAGTGCCTACAATGAGCAGTTCTTC.

The rearrangement links TRBV7-3 to TRBJ2-5; D perhaps matches TRBD2 (6 bases). The CDR3 sequence is 15 residues long. Germline values: CDR1 SGHTA, CDR2 FQGTGA. V lost 5 bases and J lost 5, with 18 bases in between. The CDR3 region is CASSPGLSFGETQYF. The CDR3 DNA reads as TGTGCCAGCAGCCCCGGACTATCTTTCGGGGAGACCCAGTACTTC.

Only one count was recorded for this clone. The CDR3 nucleotides read TGTGCCAGCAGCCAAGGGTCCGGGTCCGGGGAGCTGTTTTTT. Translated: CASSQGSGSGELFF. V usage is TRBV3-1 (or the pseudogene TRBV3-2) and J usage is TRBJ2-2; the D is unclear. The ends were cut back, 1 base at V and 6 bases at J, with 9 bases in the middle. The CDR3 spans 14 residues. The germline V gene has CDR1 LGHDT and CDR2 YNNKEL (reference sequence).

Written as DNA, the CDR3 is TGTGCCATCAGTGAGCATGGGCGGGACGACAATGAGCAGTTCTTC. Its translation is CAISEHGRDDNEQFF. The chain couples TRBV10-3 to TRBJ2-1; D might be TRBD2 (6 bases). With 2 bases removed from V and 5 bases from J, the gap between germline ends came to 13 bases. This CDR3 spans 15 amino acids. Looked up from germline, CDR1 is ENHRY and CDR2 is SYGVKD.

The chain links TRBV29-1 to TRBJ2-2; 8 bases map to TRBD1. Trimming removed 6 bases from V and 3 bases from J; junction bases left unmatched: 3. The V gene's germline CDR1 is SQVTM and CDR2 ANQGSEA. There are 13 residues in the CDR3. This chain's CDR3 is CSVGQGYTGELFF. CDR3 nucleotides: TGCAGCGTCGGACAGGGCTACACCGGGGAGCTGTTTTTT.

The chain carries TRBV7-9 and TRBJ2-5, with unresolved D. The CDR3 is 11 residues long. The germline V gene encodes CDR1 SEHNR and CDR2 FQNEAQ (reference sequence). The V end lost 7 bases, the J end lost 3 bases, and 6 bases lay between the germline ends. CDR3 nucleotides: TGTGCCAGCACCCTCGAAGAGACCCAGTACTTC. Encoded protein: CASTLEETQYF.

J is TRBJ1-5 and V is TRBV12-3 or TRBV12-4; D gene ambiguous. CDR3 length: 13 amino acids. Trimming left V 7 bases short and J 1 base short, with 8 bases between. CDR3: CASTLESNQPQHF. The DNA for the CDR3 is TGTGCCAGCACCCTGGAGAGCAATCAGCCCCAGCATTTT.